This T cell receptor (beta chain) was identified in a study of shared clonotypes between healthy human individuals. Study information: There were three CD4 naive, three CD4 memory, two CD8 naive and one CD8 memory plates per donor. Broader study findings: The sharing of about 5.3% of naive CD4 clonotypes was seen across several donors. Researchers sampled blood only, noting tissue repertoires likely differ.

This table comes from immunoSEQ multiplex PCR, and its TCRdb copy is limited to in-frame clones, with some not included. The top ten clones hold approximately 0.4% of a sample with approximately 2,000,000 clones, roughly 92% of them seen once. On this clone: The antigen is unknown.

Adult donors, all healthy and HIV-negative, had no recent acute infections or vaccinations. CDR3 length equals 18 residues. V lost 8 bases to trimming and J lost 2 bases; unmatched junction nucleotides: 14. The sequenced material came from naive CD4+ T cells from PBMCs. The subset was: CD45RA+ positively selected. The TCR comes from a man aged 18 to 29 in good health. Some clones in this sample may be carry-over from other donors' samples. This chain uses TRBV5-3 with TRBJ2-6; 9 bases fit TRBD1. TRBV5-3 has ORF status, its function being uncertain. The chain's CDR3 is CASPGRTGGVTGANVLTF. DNA for the CDR3: TGTGCCAGCCCCGGCCGAACAGGGGGCGTTACTGGGGCCAACGTCCTGACTTTC.